This entry lists 4 T cell receptor beta chains sequenced from one sample in a study of shared clonotypes between healthy human individuals. Method: immunoSEQ multiplex PCR; TCRdb's copy keeps in-frame clones and lacks some. The sample holds around 580,000 clones, roughly 98% seen once. The naive CD8 subset, CD45RO-negative cells positively selected for CCR7, excluded terminally differentiated effector memory CD45RA+ cells. Material: naive CD8+ T cells sorted from blood. Receptor source: a man aged 25 to 45 in good health.

The V and J genes are TRBV5-1 and TRBJ2-3; D unclear. The CDR3 contains 15 residues. Germline V lookup: CDR1 SGHRS, CDR2 YFSETQ. The V end lost 4 bases, the J end lost 0 bases, and 12 bases lay between the germline ends. CDR3 residues: CASSLWTPSTDTQYF. CDR3 coding DNA: TGCGCCAGCAGCCTATGGACCCCCAGCACAGATACGCAGTATTTT. Supplemented by reference TRBV5-1 and TRBJ2-3, the full variable domain reads KAGVTQTPRYLIKTRGQQVTLSCSPISGHRSVSWYQQTPGQGLQFLFEYFSETQRNKGNFPGRFSGRQFSNSRSEMNVSTLELGDSALYLCASSLWTPSTDTQYFGPGTRLTVL.

The V and J genes are TRBV11-3 and TRBJ2-1; D is undetermined. CDR1 and CDR2 (germline): SGHNT, YENEEA. The V and J ends lost 0 bases and 7 bases respectively, with 13 bases between them. The CDR3 length is 15 residues. CDR3 sequence: CASSLETVGRNEQFF. The CDR3 DNA follows: TGTGCCAGCAGCTTAGAAACGGTGGGAAGGAATGAGCAGTTCTTC.

The rearrangement uses TRBV6-6 and TRBJ2-7; 10 bases agree with TRBD2. With 0 bases clipped from V and 1 base from J, the junction kept 3 bases outside the gene matches. CDR1 and CDR2 from the germline V gene are MNHNY and SVGAGI (reference sequence). The CDR3 consists of 16 residues. CDR3 amino acids: CASSYSALAGSYEQYF. The CDR3, as DNA: TGTGCCAGCAGTTACTCGGCACTAGCGGGATCCTACGAGCAGTACTTC.

This sequence joins TRBV7-5 and TRBJ2-7; no check of the table's D call, TRBD2, against the DNA was made. TRBV7-5 has pseudogene status. The CDR3 contains 14 residues. DNA of the CDR3: TGTGCCAGAAGCCCAGATCCTTCGGAGCGCCTATGGTACTTC. Translated, it gives CARSPDPSERLWYF.